The 15 T cell receptor beta chains reported below all come from one sample, sequenced in a study of blood T cell repertoires in COVID-19. Measured with immunoSEQ multiplex PCR; TCRdb has only the in-frame clones, and not every one. The data contain approximately 220,000 clones, roughly 83% of them singletons. Source material: PBMCs or T cells enriched from blood (not recorded which). These receptor sequences come from a middle-aged woman with acute COVID-19.

A remark on this clone: A much larger clone lies a single base off, so this may be a read error. Other DNA sequences from this sample encode an identical CDR3 as well. The rearrangement uses TRBV5-4 and TRBJ1-1; 8 bases are a match to TRBD1. The CDR3 is 13 amino acids. CDR1 is SGHNT, CDR2 YYREEE, per germline (reference sequence). The CDR3: CASSSRGRTEAFF. In DNA form, the CDR3 reads TGTGCCAGCAGCTCCAGGGGGCGCACTGAAGCTTTTTTT.

The chain employs TRBV24-1 and TRBJ2-1, with D perhaps TRBD1 (5 bases). Germline lookup yields CDR1 KGHDR and CDR2 SFDVKD. This CDR3 contains 18 residues. V lost 2 bases, J lost 3 bases, and 19 bases lay in between. Here the CDR3 DNA reads TGTGCCACCAGTGATTCCCTTACAAGGGGCGGATTCTACAATGAGCAGTTCTTC. Translation: CATSDSLTRGGFYNEQFF.

The chain employs TRBV28 and TRBJ2-7, with TRBD2 as a possible D gene (5 bases). The CDR3 has 12 amino acids. V was shortened by 5 bases and J by 7 bases, with 12 bases between the two germline ends. Looked up from germline, CDR1 is MDHEN and CDR2 is SYDVKM. CDR3 bases: TGTGCCAGCAGTCCTGGACTCGCGGAGCAGTACTTC. The encoded protein is CASSPGLAEQYF.

This clone was seen just once. The chain joins TRBV4-2 to TRBJ2-7, with D possibly matching TRBD1 (6 bases). Per germline, CDR1 LGHNA and CDR2 YNFKEQ. The V gene lost 0 bases and the J gene lost 0 bases, with 9 bases spanning the gap. The CDR3 loop spans 15 amino acids. The CDR3 sequence: CASSQDLDSSYEQYF. The CDR3 nucleotides read TGTGCCAGCAGCCAAGATCTGGACAGCTCCTACGAGCAGTACTTC.

This clone was found many times. The chain links TRBV2 to TRBJ2-1; 12 bases match TRBD2. This CDR3 is 15 amino acids long. From germline, CDR1 is SNHLY and CDR2 FYNNEI. With V trimmed by 7 bases and J by 5 bases, 6 bases remained unmatched. CDR3 protein: CASNRLAGVNNEQFF. In nucleotides, the CDR3 is TGTGCCAGCAACAGACTAGCGGGAGTGAACAATGAGCAGTTCTTC. The whole variable domain, filled in from reference TRBV2 and TRBJ2-1, reads EPEVTQTPSHQVTQMGQEVILRCVPISNHLYFYWYRQILGQKVEFLVSFYNNEISEKSEIFDDQFSVERPDGSNFTLKIRSTKLEDSAMYFCASNRLAGVNNEQFFGPGTRLTVL.

This chain links TRBV10-3 with TRBJ2-7, with D perhaps matching TRBD1 (6 bases). The germline V gene has CDR1 ENHRY and CDR2 SYGVKD. The V gene lost 5 bases and the J gene lost 3 bases, with 8 bases spanning the gap. The CDR3 covers 12 residues. CDR3 sequence: CAISQQGYEQYF. As DNA, the CDR3 is TGTGCCATCAGTCAACAGGGCTACGAGCAGTACTTC.

The chain has TRBV4-2 and TRBJ2-2; TRBD1 is a possible D gene (7 bases). Germline V gives CDR1 LGHNA, CDR2 YNFKEQ. The V end was cut by 5 bases, the J end by 1 base, with 11 bases between. This CDR3 spans 15 amino acids. The CDR3 region has the DNA TGTGCCAGCAGCTCGCAGGGGGGGAACACCGGGGAGCTGTTTTTT. Protein product: CASSSQGGNTGELFF.

The chain uses TRBV7-6 and TRBJ2-7; D perhaps matches TRBD1 (6 bases). V lost 4 bases and J 0 bases, leaving 10 bases between the germline ends. CDR1 is SGHVS and CDR2 is FNYEAQ in the germline V gene. The CDR3 length is 14 residues. The CDR3 sequence: CASSSGHSSYEQYF. The CDR3, as DNA: TGTGCCAGCAGCTCGGGACACAGCTCCTACGAGCAGTACTTC. Full variable domain (missing parts from reference TRBV7-6 and TRBJ2-7): GAGVSQSPRYKVTKRGQDVALRCDPISGHVSLYWYRQALGQGPEFLTYFNYEAQQDKSGLPNDRFSAERPEGSISTLTIQRTEQRDSAMYRCASSSGHSSYEQYFGPGTRLTVT.

This sequence joins TRBV4-1 and TRBJ2-7; 8 bases line up with TRBD1. With V trimmed by 4 bases and J by 5 bases, 4 bases remained unmatched. Germline CDR1 reads MGHRA; CDR2 reads YSYEKL. CDR3 length: 13 residues. The CDR3 bases are TGCGCCAGCAGCCTCGACAGGGGCCACGAGCAGTACTTC. It yields the protein CASSLDRGHEQYF.

The rearrangement links TRBV13 to TRBJ1-2, with D possibly matching TRBD1 (6 bases). CDR1 and CDR2 (germline): PRHDT, FYEKMQ (reference sequence). The CDR3 is made up of 14 amino acids. The germline V and J ends were trimmed by 1 base and 4 bases, with 10 bases remaining between them. The DNA for the CDR3 is TGTGCCAGCAGCTTAGCAGGGGAGGGCTATGGCTACACCTTC. Translation: CASSLAGEGYGYTF.

The V call is TRBV7-9, the J call TRBJ1-1; 7 bases are shared with TRBD1. The ends lost 10 bases at V and 5 bases at J; junction bases unmatched: 10. Per germline, CDR1 SEHNR and CDR2 FQNEAQ (reference sequence). CDR3 length: 13 amino acids. The CDR3 nucleotides are TGTGCCACGGCCATGGACAGGTGGACTGAAGCTTTCTTT. Protein product: CATAMDRWTEAFF.

The gene calls are TRBV5-1 and TRBJ1-1; D remains unclear. Trimming took 3 bases from V and 1 from J, leaving 7 bases between them. The CDR3 has 13 residues. From germline, CDR1 is SGHRS and CDR2 YFSETQ. Here the CDR3 DNA reads TGCGCCAGCAGCTGGAGAGAGAACACTGAAGCTTTCTTT. Translating it yields CASSWRENTEAFF. Based on the CDR3 plus reference TRBV5-1 and TRBJ1-1, the full variable domain is KAGVTQTPRYLIKTRGQQVTLSCSPISGHRSVSWYQQTPGQGLQFLFEYFSETQRNKGNFPGRFSGRQFSNSRSEMNVSTLELGDSALYLCASSWRENTEAFFGQGTRLTVV.

This rearrangement joins TRBV3-1 (or the pseudogene TRBV3-2) to TRBJ1-1, with D tentatively TRBD1 (5 bases). The CDR3 extends over 15 amino acids. Germline V lookup: CDR1 LGHDT, CDR2 YNNKEL (reference sequence). V lost 0 bases to trimming and J lost 7 bases, with 15 bases between them. CDR3 in amino acids: CASSQDFSRRGEAFF. CDR3 sequence (DNA): TGTGCCAGCAGCCAAGATTTTTCCAGGAGGGGTGAAGCTTTCTTT.

This clone came up many times. This chain connects TRBV4-3 to TRBJ1-1, with D possibly matching TRBD1 (5 bases). CDR1 is LGHNA and CDR2 is YSLEER in the germline V gene. Trimming shortened V by 2 bases and J by 1 base, and 5 bases separated the two germline ends. The CDR3 is 13 amino acids. The CDR3, as DNA: TGCGCCAGCAGCCAAACAGGGAACACTGAAGCTTTCTTT. Translated, it gives CASSQTGNTEAFF.

The chain combines TRBV6-5 with TRBJ2-1; a possible D gene is TRBD1 (6 bases). V was trimmed by 0 bases and J by 10 bases, leaving 16 bases between them. The V gene's germline CDR1 is MNHEY and CDR2 SVGAGI. There are 15 residues in the CDR3. The CDR3 region has the DNA TGTGCCAGCAGTTACTCTGAAGTAGGGACAAAGGAGCAGTTCTTC. It translates to CASSYSEVGTKEQFF.